Reported below is one TCR beta chain. Its cognate antigen has yet to be identified. Nothing much larger sits one base from this clone, and base qualities are not available. TCRbeta CDR3 regions were amplified from genomic DNA by means of the immunoSEQ Assay, a bias-controlled multiplex PCR. Under the source paper's analysis protocol: Within the assay, amplification of reference gene primers was used to estimate how many nucleated cells each sample contained. To quantify the absolute abundance of each unique TCRbeta CDR3 rearrangement, sequence reads were collapsed and filtered. For each sample, productive Simpson clonality was calculated as the square root of Simpson's diversity index over productive rearrangements. TCRdb mirrors the immuneACCESS table, restricted to in-frame sequences. Some clones are absent from its copies; in checked studies, under half trace to an unresolved V gene, and the reason for the others is unknown. For V, J and clone size, that table is used; D and trimming come from the DNA. The sample table contains about 170,000 clones; only one count was recorded for roughly four fifths of them. Under 3.5% of the sample goes to the ten largest clones.

This sample stems from a study of blood T cell repertoires in COVID-19 (dated by TCRdb to 2019 to 2021). Concerning the study at large: The collaborator samples originated in the United States, Italy and Spain and spanned the acute and convalescent phases of COVID-19. The samples were drawn from the first 160 participants of the ongoing ImmuneRACE study and from under 1,500 subjects provided by 6 global collaborators. The dataset comprised deeply sampled blood TCRbeta repertoires from subjects exposed to, actively infected with, or recovered from COVID-19. The repertoires were released in a freely available public database meant as a resource for research on the immune response to SARS-CoV-2. The material from the prospective study consisted of cDNA or gDNA derived from T cells, B-cell-depleted T cells, or PBMCs. A de-identified subject ID, COVID-19 status, age in years and sex were almost always included in the sample metadata. HLA class I and class II types, where available, came from metadata supplied by the sample provider rather than from assay-based typing. General conclusions and limits of the study: The quantity of clinical and demographic metadata differed by source and by participant and was supplied without curation.

At one collaborating source in Seattle, patients were enrolled during active infection and were followed longitudinally through the course of disease. Collaborating institutions collected whole blood in K2EDTA tubes following their own protocols. For TCRbeta analysis, collaborators shipped samples as frozen whole blood, isolated PBMCs, or DNA extracted from either of those sample types. CDR1 and CDR2, per the germline V gene, are SGHAT and FQNNGV. The CDR3 contains 11 residues, cysteine and phenylalanine counted. Only CDR3 DNA is held: 33 bases, read in frame from base 1. This sequence originates from a woman at least 80 years old with COVID-19, enrolled during active disease. Recombination linked TRBV11-2 to TRBJ2-5; 7 bases in the middle match TRBD2. The specimen was peripheral blood. DNA sequence: TGTCTCGGGGGGTTGGGAGAGACCCAGTACTTC. It translates to CLGGLGETQYF.